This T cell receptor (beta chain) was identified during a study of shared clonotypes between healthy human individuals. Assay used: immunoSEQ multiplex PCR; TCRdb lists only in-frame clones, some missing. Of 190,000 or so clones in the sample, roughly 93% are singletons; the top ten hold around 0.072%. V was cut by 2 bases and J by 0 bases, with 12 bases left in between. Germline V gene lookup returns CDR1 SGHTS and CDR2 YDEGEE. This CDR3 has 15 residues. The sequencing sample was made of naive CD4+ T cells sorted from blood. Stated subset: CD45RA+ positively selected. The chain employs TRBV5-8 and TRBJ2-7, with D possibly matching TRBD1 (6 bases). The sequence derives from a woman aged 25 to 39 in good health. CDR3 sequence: CASSFRTAISYEQYF. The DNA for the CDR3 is TGTGCCAGCAGCTTCCGGACAGCCATCTCCTACGAGCAGTACTTC.